These 22 T cell receptor beta chains were sequenced from one sample in a study of T cell repertoires in cytomegalovirus infection. TCRdb analysed the reads with MiXCR anew, one entry per CDR3 protein. The sample includes 600,000 to 800,000 distinct CDR3 sequences, about 24% of them seen just once. Sequenced input: CD8+ T cells from PBMCs. All receptors derive from a human donor in good health (CMV status not recorded). Some clones in this sample may be carry-over from other donors' samples.

This clonotype was observed at least ten times. CDR3 residues: CASSPASEETQYF. The DNA for the CDR3 is TGTGCCAGCAGCCCCGCTAGCGAAGAGACCCAGTACTTC. The chain joins TRBV7-2 to TRBJ2-5; tentative D call: TRBD2 (6 bases). V lost 5 bases to trimming and J lost 3 bases, with 10 bases between them. The CDR3 consists of 13 residues. Germline V gene data show CDR1 as SGHTA and CDR2 as FQGNSA.

The genes are TRBV14 and TRBJ2-7; D unresolved. V lost 4 bases and J 3 bases, leaving 13 bases between the germline ends. Germline assignment: CDR1 SGHDN and CDR2 FVKESK. The CDR3 loop spans 14 amino acids. The CDR3 protein is CASSLNILHYEQYF. The CDR3 region has the DNA TGTGCCAGCAGCCTGAATATACTACACTACGAGCAGTACTTC.

This clonotype turned up a few times. The gene calls are TRBV6-1 and TRBJ2-7; either TRBD1 or TRBD2 may supply D (5 bases each). There are 14 residues in the CDR3. Germline V gives CDR1 MNHNS, CDR2 SASEGT. Between the trimmed V and J ends, which lost 4 bases and 3 bases, there was a span of 13 bases. The CDR3 DNA is TGTGCCAGCAGTGTGAGGGGTCCCGGCTACGAGCAGTACGTC. Translating gives CASSVRGPGYEQYV.

The chain couples TRBV20-1 to TRBJ1-5; TRBD1 matches at 7 bases. This CDR3 is built from 12 residues. With 5 bases clipped from V and 7 bases from J, the junction kept 5 bases outside the gene matches. Germline-derived CDR1 and CDR2 are DFQATT and SNEGSKA (reference sequence). The CDR3 sequence is CSARQGVQPQHF. As DNA, the CDR3 is TGCAGTGCTCGACAGGGCGTACAGCCCCAGCATTTT.

V is TRBV10-2 and J is TRBJ2-1; maybe TRBD2 (6 bases). Germline values: CDR1 WSHSY, CDR2 SAAADI. V was pared by 7 bases and J by 2 bases, with 9 bases between. The CDR3 runs 13 residues. CDR3 bases: TGCGCCAGCACCCCGGGGGCCTACAATGAGCAGTTCTTC. Translating gives CASTPGAYNEQFF.

The chain is built from TRBV7-9 and TRBJ1-1; unclear D gene. Germline CDR1 reads SEHNR; CDR2 reads FQNEAQ (reference sequence). V was shortened by 5 bases and J by 6 bases, with 16 bases between the two germline ends. There are 14 residues in the CDR3. CDR3 residues: CASSAGDTIAEAFF. In DNA form, the CDR3 reads TGTGCCAGCAGCGCGGGAGACACTATCGCTGAAGCTTTCTTT.

The rearrangement joins TRBV28 to TRBJ2-2, with TRBD2 identical over 8 bases. Germline V gene data show CDR1 as MDHEN and CDR2 as SYDVKM. V shed 3 bases, J shed 1 base, and the junction held 16 bases outside the gene matches. The CDR3 contains 20 residues. This CDR3 is CASSFKKGTGLAGNTGELFF. The CDR3, as DNA: TGTGCCAGCAGTTTTAAGAAAGGAACGGGGCTAGCGGGGAACACCGGGGAGCTGTTTTTT.

The chain joins TRBV28 to TRBJ2-5, with TRBD2 matching over 14 bases. The junction had 7 bases not matched to a gene; V was cut back by 5 bases and J by 2 bases. Germline V CDR1 and CDR2: MDHEN, SYDVKM. CDR3 length: 17 residues. The CDR3 DNA sequence: TGTGCCAGCAGTACCCGGACTAGCGGGGGGTCTCAAGAGACCCAGTACTTC. This codes for CASSTRTSGGSQETQYF. Full variable domain (outside the CDR3, taken from reference TRBV28 and TRBJ2-5): DVKVTQSSRYLVKRTGEKVFLECVQDMDHENMFWYRQDPGLGLRLIYFSYDVKMKEKGDIPEGYSVSREKKERFSLILESASTNQTSMYLCASSTRTSGGSQETQYFGPGTRLLVL.

In its sample, this clonotype was seen a few times. V gene TRBV20-1 combines with J gene TRBJ1-5; 9 bases agree with TRBD1. Germline V gives CDR1 DFQATT, CDR2 SNEGSKA (reference sequence). The V gene end was trimmed by 3 bases and the J gene end by 5 bases; junction bases not matched to a gene: 2. The CDR3 totals 13 residues. CDR3 amino acids: CSARDRGHQPQHF. The CDR3 DNA reads as TGCAGTGCTAGGGACAGGGGTCATCAGCCCCAGCATTTT.

This clonotype was observed a few times. The genes are TRBV29-1 and TRBJ2-1; 9 positions match TRBD1. The CDR3 length is 13 residues. Trimming removed 5 bases from V and 9 bases from J; junction bases left unmatched: 8. Germline assignment: CDR1 SQVTM and CDR2 ANQGSEA. CDR3 nucleotide sequence: TGCAGCGTTCGGACAGGGGATTCATTTGAGCAGTTCTTC. This gives the protein CSVRTGDSFEQFF.

This clonotype was observed a handful of times. This chain connects TRBV23-1 to TRBJ2-7, with D tentatively TRBD1 (5 bases). TRBV23-1 is an ORF, and what it does is uncertain. The CDR3 is 16 amino acids. The V end was cut by 0 bases, the J end by 1 base, with 13 bases between. The CDR3 DNA reads as TGCGCCAGCAGTCAATCATCAGGGTCCCCTTCCTACGAGCAGTACTTC. Amino acid sequence: CASSQSSGSPSYEQYF.

This clonotype was observed a few times. This chain connects TRBV12-3 or TRBV12-4 to TRBJ2-3, with 12 positions matching TRBD1. With 7 bases clipped from V and 5 bases from J, the junction kept 7 bases outside the gene matches. The CDR3 extends over 15 amino acids. The CDR3, as DNA: TGTGCCAGCACCCTCGGGACAGGGGGCCGAGATACGCAGTATTTT. Its translation is CASTLGTGGRDTQYF.

This clonotype appeared a few times. The CDR3 DNA reads TGCGCCAGCAGGGAGAGAATAGCGGGATACAATGAGCAGTTCTTC. Protein sequence: CASRERIAGYNEQFF. The gene calls are TRBV5-1 and TRBJ2-1, with 8 bases aligning to TRBD2. Germline CDR1 SGHRS, CDR2 YFSETQ. The CDR3 consists of 15 residues. V dropped 5 bases and J dropped 4; count of bases not matched to a gene: 8.

CDR3 loop: CASSLGPTYNEQFF. The DNA for the CDR3 is TGTGCCAGCAGCTTAGGTCCTACCTACAATGAGCAGTTCTTC. This rearrangement joins TRBV7-9 to TRBJ2-1; D remains ambiguous. Germline-derived CDR1 and CDR2 are SEHNR and FQNEAQ (reference sequence). CDR3 length: 14 amino acids. V was clipped by 1 base and J by 2 bases, with 6 bases between them.

This clonotype was recorded at least ten times. The chain couples TRBV7-9 to TRBJ2-1; TRBD1 might be the D (5 bases). The CDR3 has 16 amino acids. Germline-derived CDR1 and CDR2 are SEHNR and FQNEAQ (reference sequence). With 7 bases removed from V and 5 bases from J, the gap between germline ends came to 21 bases. This chain's CDR3 is CASTWTETALNNEQFF. The CDR3 nucleotides are TGTGCCAGCACCTGGACGGAGACAGCCTTGAACAATGAGCAGTTCTTC.

This clonotype was recorded many times. The CDR3 spells CASSFQGPGYEQYV. In nucleotides, the CDR3 is TGTGCCAGCAGCTTCCAGGGACCCGGCTACGAGCAGTACGTC. The chain links TRBV7-2 to TRBJ2-7; either TRBD1 or TRBD2 may fit D (5 bases each). Trimming took 3 bases from V and 3 from J, leaving 12 bases between them. The germline V gene encodes CDR1 SGHTA and CDR2 FQGNSA. The CDR3 totals 14 residues.

The table lists this clonotype with a few counts. V and J are TRBV20-1 and TRBJ2-1; D remains unclear. Trimming took 6 bases from V and 0 from J, leaving 15 bases between them. The CDR3 length is 15 residues. The germline V gene encodes CDR1 DFQATT and CDR2 SNEGSKA (reference sequence). In DNA, the CDR3 is TGCAGTGCAACTCGACCAAGAAGCTCCTACAATGAGCAGTTCTTC. Translation: CSATRPRSSYNEQFF.

The chain has TRBV4-1 and TRBJ1-5; no clear D. Trimming stripped 0 bases from V and 0 bases from J, with 12 bases between. From germline, CDR1 is MGHRA and CDR2 YSYEKL. The CDR3 is 17 residues long. The CDR3 region is CASSQEPSKYSNQPQHF. Here the CDR3 DNA reads TGCGCCAGCAGCCAAGAACCCAGCAAGTATAGCAATCAGCCCCAGCATTTT.

The table lists this clonotype with many counts. The rearrangement joins TRBV6-1 to TRBJ2-7; D remains unclear. Trimming took 4 bases from V and 7 from J, leaving 14 bases between them. Germline V CDR1 and CDR2: MNHNS, SASEGT. This CDR3 has 13 amino acids. The CDR3 coding sequence is TGTGCCAGCAGTGGGGAATCGAAGTGGGAGCAGTACGTC. Translated: CASSGESKWEQYV.

The chain is built from TRBV7-9 and TRBJ2-7; D uncertain. Trimming left V 3 bases short and J 6 bases short, with 15 bases between. The CDR3 covers 14 residues. The V gene's germline CDR1 is SEHNR and CDR2 FQNEAQ (reference sequence). Here the CDR3 reads CASSFVDAPGEQYV. CDR3 nucleotide sequence: TGTGCCAGCAGCTTTGTGGACGCTCCCGGCGAGCAGTACGTC.

A few counts support this clonotype. The chain combines TRBV5-6 with TRBJ1-1; a possible D gene is TRBD1 (5 bases). V was shortened by 5 bases and J by 3 bases, with 17 bases between the two germline ends. Germline V lookup: CDR1 SGHDT, CDR2 YYEEEE. The CDR3 has 15 residues. CDR3 amino acids: CASRSRGAWDTEAFF. CDR3 DNA: TGTGCCAGCAGGTCGAGAGGGGCATGGGACACTGAAGCTTTCTTT.

The table lists this clonotype with many counts. The chain links TRBV7-6 to TRBJ2-1; a weak D match, TRBD1 (6 bases). Between the trimmed V and J ends, which lost 5 bases and 7 bases, there was a span of 18 bases. The CDR3 covers 15 residues. Germline V lookup: CDR1 SGHVS, CDR2 FNYEAQ. CDR3 sequence (DNA): TGTGCCAGCAGCAACCCTTCAGGGGAGTGGAATGAGCAGTTCTTC. Translating gives CASSNPSGEWNEQFF.